This TCR beta chain was observed in a study of cytomegalovirus exposure and HLA in healthy donors. Overall study findings and caveats: An observed cluster of highly shared sequence variants was recorded as a likely sequencing artifact. Overall, 164 TCR beta chains were annotated as cytomegalovirus-associated. It has been reported that TCR beta sequences accurately predicted the HLA-A and HLA-B alleles of most subjects.

With 60 Vbeta and 13 Jbeta primers, the PCR was carried out. Assay: immunoSEQ multiplex PCR; the TCRdb copy retains only in-frame clones and omits some. The sample shows about 230,000 clones, 70% to 85% of them seen only once. This CDR3 spans 16 amino acids. Germline V gives CDR1 SGHTA, CDR2 FQGNSA. Deletions cut 1 base from V and 1 base from J, with 13 bases between. On this clone: As yet, its antigen is unknown.

The sequenced material came from PBMCs. The clonotype was recovered from a woman aged 60 to 75 in good health and CMV-seropositive. The genes are TRBV7-2 and TRBJ1-1; no reliable D call. CDR3 protein: CASSLVGTAPNTEAFF. CDR3 nucleotide sequence: TGTGCCAGCAGCTTAGTAGGTACAGCCCCGAACACTGAAGCTTTCTTT.